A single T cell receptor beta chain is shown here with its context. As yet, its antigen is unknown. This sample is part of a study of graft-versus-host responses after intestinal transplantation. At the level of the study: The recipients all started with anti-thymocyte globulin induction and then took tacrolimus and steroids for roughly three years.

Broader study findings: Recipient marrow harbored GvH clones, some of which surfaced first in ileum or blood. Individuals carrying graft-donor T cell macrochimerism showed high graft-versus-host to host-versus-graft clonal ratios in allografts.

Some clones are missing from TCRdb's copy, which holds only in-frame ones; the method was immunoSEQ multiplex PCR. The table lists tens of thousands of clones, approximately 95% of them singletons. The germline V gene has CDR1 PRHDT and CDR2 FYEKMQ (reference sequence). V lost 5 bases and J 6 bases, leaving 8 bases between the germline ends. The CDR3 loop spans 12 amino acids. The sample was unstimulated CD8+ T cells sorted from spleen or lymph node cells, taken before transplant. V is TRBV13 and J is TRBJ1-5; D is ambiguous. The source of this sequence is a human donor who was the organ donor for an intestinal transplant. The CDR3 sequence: CASSLQSQPQHF. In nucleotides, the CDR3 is TGTGCCAGCAGCCTCCAAAGTCAGCCCCAGCATTTT. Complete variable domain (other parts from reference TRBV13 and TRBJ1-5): AAGVIQSPRHLIKEKRETATLKCYPIPRHDTVYWYQQGPGQDPQFLISFYEKMQSDKGSIPDRFSAQQFSDYHSELNMSSLELGDSALYFCASSLQSQPQHFGDGTRLSIL.